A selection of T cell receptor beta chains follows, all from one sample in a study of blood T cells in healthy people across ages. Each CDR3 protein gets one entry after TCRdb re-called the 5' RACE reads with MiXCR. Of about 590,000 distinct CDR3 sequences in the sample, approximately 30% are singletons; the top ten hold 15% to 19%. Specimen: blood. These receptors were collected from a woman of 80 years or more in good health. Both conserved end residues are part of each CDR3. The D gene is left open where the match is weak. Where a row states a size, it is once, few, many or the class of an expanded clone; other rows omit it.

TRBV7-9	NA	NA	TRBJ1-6	CASSSDSESYNSPLHF	TGTGCCAGCAGCTCCGACAGCGAATCCTATAATTCACCCCTCCACTTT
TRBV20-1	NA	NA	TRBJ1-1	CSAEKLGVDTEAFF	TGCAGTGCTGAAAAACTCGGCGTTGACACTGAAGCTTTCTTT
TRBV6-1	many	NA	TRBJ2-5	CASSEEAWRQETQYF	TGTGCCAGCAGTGAAGAGGCGTGGCGGCAAGAGACCCAGTACTTC
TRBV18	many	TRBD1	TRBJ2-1	CASSRDRGEQFF	TGTGCCAGCTCACGGGACAGGGGTGAGCAGTTCTTC
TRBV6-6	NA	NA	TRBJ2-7	CASSYDAPLGGEQYF	TGTGCCAGCAGTTACGACGCACCCCTAGGGGGCGAGCAGTACTTC
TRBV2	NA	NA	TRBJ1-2	CASSLFEDGGDYTF	TGTGCCAGCAGCCTCTTTGAGGACGGCGGAGACTACACCTTC
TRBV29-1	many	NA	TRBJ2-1	CSGGPGNEQFF	TGCAGCGGGGGCCCGGGCAATGAGCAGTTCTTC
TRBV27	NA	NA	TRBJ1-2	CASKINAADGYTF	TGTGCCAGCAAGATAAATGCTGCGGATGGCTACACCTTC
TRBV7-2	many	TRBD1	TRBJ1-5	CASSSTGTGNQPQHF	TGTGCCAGCAGCTCGACAGGGACCGGCAATCAGCCCCAGCATTTT
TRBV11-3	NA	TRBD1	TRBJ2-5	CASSQGQGPQESQYF	TGTGCCAGCAGCCAGGGACAGGGCCCACAAGAGTCCCAGTACTTC
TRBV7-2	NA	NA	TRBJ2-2	CGSSNGGGPTGELFF	TGTGGCAGCAGCAATGGTGGGGGGCCCACCGGGGAGCTGTTTTTT
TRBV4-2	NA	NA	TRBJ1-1	CASSRGGGETEAFF	TGTGCCAGCAGCCGCGGGGGCGGTGAAACTGAAGCTTTCTTT
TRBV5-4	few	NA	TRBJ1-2	CASSLDTRQINYGYTF	TGTGCCAGCAGCTTGGATACGCGGCAGATAAACTATGGCTACACCTTC
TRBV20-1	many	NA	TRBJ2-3	CSARMRRPSTDTQYF	TGCAGTGCCCGAATGAGGCGGCCTAGCACAGATACGCAGTATTTT
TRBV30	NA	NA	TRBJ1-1	CAWERGPAAFF	TGTGCCTGGGAACGGGGCCCGGCGGCTTTCTTT
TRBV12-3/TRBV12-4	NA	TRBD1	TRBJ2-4	CASRLTGLQNIQYF	TGTGCCAGCAGATTGACAGGGTTACAAAACATTCAGTACTTC
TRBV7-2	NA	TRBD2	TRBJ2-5	CASSSSGRAPETQYF	TGTGCCAGTAGTTCGAGCGGGAGGGCCCCAGAGACCCAGTACTTC
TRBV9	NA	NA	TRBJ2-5	CAGSPGGLKETQYF	TGCGCCGGCAGCCCCGGCGGGCTTAAAGAGACCCAGTACTTC
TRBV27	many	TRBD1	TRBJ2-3	CASSGIGQGTDTQYF	TGTGCCAGCAGTGGGATTGGACAGGGCACAGATACGCAGTATTTT
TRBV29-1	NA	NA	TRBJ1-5	CSVESGSGPQHF	TGCAGCGTTGAGAGTGGATCGGGGCCCCAGCATTTT
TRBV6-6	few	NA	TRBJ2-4	CASRGPGIQYF	TGTGCCAGCAGGGGGCCGGGCATTCAGTACTTC
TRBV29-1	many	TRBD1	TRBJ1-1	CSVVTGTTEAFF	TGCAGCGTTGTGACAGGGACCACTGAAGCTTTCTTT
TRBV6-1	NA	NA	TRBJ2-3	CDSSEGAAIWVEDTQYF	TGTGACAGCAGCGAAGGGGCAGCCATTTGGGTAGAAGATACGCAGTATTTT
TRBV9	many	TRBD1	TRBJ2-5	CASSVGQGARVETQYF	TGTGCCAGCAGCGTAGGTCAGGGGGCGCGTGTTGAGACCCAGTACTTC
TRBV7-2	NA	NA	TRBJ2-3	CASSPEGGKSDTQYF	TGTGCCAGCAGCCCGGAAGGCGGAAAGTCGGATACGCAGTATTTT
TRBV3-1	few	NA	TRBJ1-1	CASSQGGRSAFF	TGTGCCAGCAGCCAAGGGGGACGGTCGGCTTTCTTT
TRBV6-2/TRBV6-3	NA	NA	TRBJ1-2	CASSRDMIYGYTF	TGTGCCAGCAGCCGGGACATGATCTATGGCTACACCTTC
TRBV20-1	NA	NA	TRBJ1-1	CSARAWGGTEAFF	TGCAGTGCCCGGGCGTGGGGTGGCACTGAAGCTTTCTTT
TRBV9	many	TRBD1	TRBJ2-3	CASSVARDRSIDTQYF	TGTGCCAGCAGCGTAGCTCGGGACAGGTCGATAGATACGCAGTATTTT
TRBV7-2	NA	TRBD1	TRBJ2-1	CTSSLAGQGLCNEQFF	TGTACCAGCAGCTTAGCAGGACAGGGACTCTGCAATGAGCAGTTCTTC
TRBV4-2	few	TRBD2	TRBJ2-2	CASSQEPTGGPGELFF	TGTGCCAGCAGCCAAGAGCCAACGGGGGGGCCCGGGGAGCTGTTTTTT
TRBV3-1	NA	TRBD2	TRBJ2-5	CASSSRLAGAEKTQYF	TGTGCCAGCAGCTCAAGACTAGCGGGGGCCGAAAAGACCCAGTACTTC
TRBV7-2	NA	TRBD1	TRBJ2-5	CASRRNDRGETQYF	TGTGCCAGCAGGCGTAACGACAGGGGAGAGACCCAGTACTTC
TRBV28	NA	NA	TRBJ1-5	CASSLLDQPQHF	TGTGCCAGCAGTTTGTTAGACCAGCCCCAGCATTTT
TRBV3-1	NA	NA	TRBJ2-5	CASSHLGRAEDEQYF	TGTGCCAGCAGCCATTTGGGACGGGCGGAGGATGAGCAGTACTTC
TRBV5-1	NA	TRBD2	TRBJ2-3	CASSLGTRGADTQYF	TGCGCCAGCAGCTTAGGGACGCGGGGGGCCGATACGCAGTATTTT
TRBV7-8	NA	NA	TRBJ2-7	CAGSLAIGVHEQYF	TGTGCCGGCAGCTTAGCCATCGGGGTCCATGAGCAGTACTTC
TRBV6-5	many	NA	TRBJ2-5	CASSYSTGGQETQYF	TGTGCCAGCAGTTACTCGACAGGAGGGCAAGAGACCCAGTACTTC
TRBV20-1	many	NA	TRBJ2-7	CSALRSSYEQYF	TGCAGTGCTCTGCGCTCCTCCTACGAGCAGTACTTC
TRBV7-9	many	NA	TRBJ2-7	CASSLAGGQAYEQYF	TGTGCCAGCAGCTTAGCGGGGGGCCAGGCCTACGAGCAGTACTTC
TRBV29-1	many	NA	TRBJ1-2	CSAFIQGRSYGYTF	TGCAGCGCCTTCATACAGGGTCGTAGCTATGGCTACACCTTC
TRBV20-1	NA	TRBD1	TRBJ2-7	CSASVPTGGYEQYF	TGCAGTGCTAGCGTGCCGACAGGGGGCTACGAGCAGTACTTC
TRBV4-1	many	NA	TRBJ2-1	CASSQDLWGDKFF	TGCGCCAGCAGCCAAGATTTGTGGGGAGATAAGTTCTTC
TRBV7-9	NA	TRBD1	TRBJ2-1	CASSPGTGGWNEQFF	TGTGCCAGCAGCCCGGGGACAGGGGGGTGGAATGAGCAGTTCTTC
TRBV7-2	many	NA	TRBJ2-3	CASSLARGGGPPTQYF	TGTGCCAGCAGCTTAGCGCGCGGCGGGGGCCCTCCGACGCAGTATTTT
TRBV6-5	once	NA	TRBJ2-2	CASSYLPTGELFF	TGTGCCAGCAGTTATTTACCCACCGGGGAGCTGTTTTTT
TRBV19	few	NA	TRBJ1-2	CAGKLSAGDYGYTF	TGTGCCGGCAAACTCTCGGCAGGGGACTATGGCTACACCTTC
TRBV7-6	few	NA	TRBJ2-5	CAGSLRTGEAQYF	TGTGCCGGCAGCTTACGAACCGGCGAGGCCCAGTACTTC